This T cell receptor beta chain was recovered during a study of T cells in Graves' hyperthyroidism and ophthalmopathy. This clonotype was seen ten or more times. From RNA transcripts, TCR beta CDR3 regions were amplified. The HTBI primer set drove a first-round RT-PCR of the TCR CDR3. TCRdb re-derived calls from the multiplex PCR reads in MiXCR, one entry per CDR3 protein. This table holds under 350,000 distinct CDR3 sequences, roughly 15% found once. The clonotype comes from a woman aged 40-49 years with Graves' hyperthyroidism. Sequencing input: blood.

CDR3: CSARKQGGGQPQHF. In DNA form, the CDR3 reads TGCAGTGCTAGGAAACAGGGTGGAGGTCAGCCCCAGCATTTT. The rearrangement joins TRBV20-1 to TRBJ1-5; weak D call: TRBD1 (6 bases). The length of the CDR3 is 14 residues. CDR1 is DFQATT, CDR2 SNEGSKA, per germline (reference sequence). V gave up 3 bases and J gave up 6 bases, with 15 bases separating them.